This entry is about one T cell receptor (beta chain). Its antigen remains undetermined. The sample holds no much larger clone one base away, and base qualities are not on file. This entry comes from a study of tumor-infiltrating lymphocytes in localized non-small cell lung cancer (dated by TCRdb to the early 2020s). In the study overall: The cohort covered several histologies, both smokers and never-smokers, and patients whose samples were collected after neoadjuvant chemotherapy. Each patient contributed resected tumor tissue and uninvolved lung tissue from the same patient, described as non-adjacent to the tumor. The same patients underwent several integrated assays, with TCR sequencing performed together with flow cytometry, multiplex immunofluorescence, RNA-seq, exome sequencing and proteomics. The overall ICON cohort was composed of under 190 surgical patients with localized non-small cell lung cancer whose tumors were resected. For roughly 56 patients, immunoSEQ T-cell fraction was compared between paired tumor and uninvolved lung.

The first patient joined ICON in the first half of 2016, and enrollment wrapped up when the last patient was enrolled in late 2018. Fresh tumor and matched uninvolved tissue for in-depth immune analyses, including TCR sequencing, were collected from a subcohort of 76 patients. DNA for TCR sequencing was isolated from bulk tissue, and no cell sorting was done. TCR sequencing with the immunoSEQ assay provided the T-cell fraction in tumor and uninvolved lung tissue. The study's processing was this. For survival analysis, patients were divided into high (upper tertile) and low (lower two tertiles) T-cell fraction groups, which were compared by log-rank test. A signed-rank test was used to check for differences in T-cell fraction between paired tumor and uninvolved lung. The clones in this table, taken by TCRdb from immuneACCESS, are in-frame only. Not every clone is retained; where verified, under half of the shortfall comes from an unresolved V gene, and the cause of the rest is unknown. V, J and clone size derive from that table, while D and trimming were established from the DNA sequence. The sample table records under 8,500 clones; approximately 80% of these occur just once. Approximately 10% of the sample is in the top ten clones.

V gives up 3 bases and J gives up 7 bases, and the segment between their germline ends measures 16 bases. The CDR3 has 14 amino acids, counting the end cysteine and phenylalanine. Here the CDR3 DNA is all that survives: 42 bases in frame from base 1. CDR1 is given as SQVTM and CDR2 as ANQGSEA, both from the germline V gene. Findings and caveats that apply to the study as a whole: TCR-derived T-cell fraction did not differ between the flow cytometry-defined immunotypes IM1 (good prognosis) and IM2 (poor prognosis). Recurrence-free survival showed no association with tumor T-cell fraction measured by TCR sequencing (p = 0.61). Since assay coverage differed from patient to patient depending on how much tissue was available, TCR sequencing was done for only a subset of the cohort. In line with immunofluorescence CD3 counts, TCRbeta sequencing supported higher T cell infiltration in tumors compared with uninvolved lung tissue. Because different pieces of the same tissue were used for different assays, technical variation could not be separated from intratumor heterogeneity.

The TCR originated in a human donor with non-small cell lung cancer. The sequenced sample consisted of lung tumor tissue. The chain is assembled from TRBV29-1 and TRBJ2-4; a tentative D call is TRBD2 (5 bases match). The DNA sequence reads TGCAGCGTTGATCTTGAGGGATCCGGGAACATTCAGTACTTC. It is translated as CSVDLEGSGNIQYF. With all but the CDR3 taken from the reference TRBV29-1 and TRBJ2-4 genes, the full variable domain is: SAVISQKPSRDICQRGTSLTIQCQVDSQVTMMFWYRQQPGQSLTLIATANQGSEATYESGFVIDKFPISRPNLTFSTLTVSNMSPEDSSIYLCSVDLEGSGNIQYFGAGTRLSVL.